These 8 T cell receptor beta chains were all obtained from the same sample, sequenced in a study of blood T cell repertoires in COVID-19. This table comes from immunoSEQ multiplex PCR, and its TCRdb copy is limited to in-frame clones, with some not included. The sample yields approximately 210,000 clones, around 82% seen once. What was sequenced was peripheral blood. The receptors originated from a man between 50 and 59 years old with active or convalescent COVID-19.

This clone was recorded a few times. The chain carries TRBV29-1 and TRBJ1-1; TRBD1 might be the D (6 bases). The CDR3 consists of 12 residues. Germline V gene sequence: CDR1 SQVTM, CDR2 ANQGSEA. V lost 7 bases and J lost 1, with 10 bases in between. The CDR3 region has the DNA TGCAGCGCCAACAGGGCGAACACTGAAGCTTTCTTT. Translated, it gives CSANRANTEAFF.

The rearrangement joins TRBV5-1 to TRBJ1-1, with D unresolved. The germline V gene has CDR1 SGHRS and CDR2 YFSETQ. V was pared by 4 bases and J by 1 base, with 2 bases between. CDR3 length: 11 amino acids. The CDR3 protein is CASSQNTEAFF. In nucleotides, the CDR3 is TGCGCCAGCAGCCAGAACACTGAAGCTTTCTTT.

The V and J genes are TRBV19 and TRBJ1-4; TRBD1 is a possible D gene (5 bases). V lost 5 bases, J lost 8 bases, and 18 bases lay in between. CDR1 is LNHDA, CDR2 SQIVND, per germline (reference sequence). The CDR3 contains 15 residues. The CDR3: CASSPPGGIREKLFF. DNA of the CDR3: TGTGCCAGTAGTCCCCCGGGGGGGATACGGGAAAAACTGTTTTTT.

This chain joins TRBV7-2 and TRBJ1-5; D remains ambiguous. Between the trimmed V and J ends, which lost 3 bases and 1 base, there was a span of 7 bases. This CDR3 is 14 amino acids long. Looked up from germline, CDR1 is SGHTA and CDR2 is FQGNSA. The CDR3 DNA reads as TGTGCCAGCAGCTTGCAGGTGAGCAATCAGCCCCAGCATTTT. Protein sequence: CASSLQVSNQPQHF. Variable domain in full (rest from reference TRBV7-2 and TRBJ1-5): GAGVSQSPSNKVTEKGKDVELRCDPISGHTALYWYRQSLGQGLEFLIYFQGNSAPDKSGLPSDRFSAERTGGSVSTLTIQRTQQEDSAVYLCASSLQVSNQPQHFGDGTRLSIL.

This chain uses TRBV19 with TRBJ1-3, with D unclear. Trimming pared 4 bases from V and 0 bases from J, leaving 10 bases between. From germline, CDR1 is LNHDA and CDR2 SQIVND (reference sequence). This CDR3 comprises 15 residues. This chain's CDR3 is CASSTRGGSGNTIYF. CDR3 DNA sequence: TGTGCCAGTAGTACACGGGGTGGCTCTGGAAACACCATATATTTT.

This clone was counted between two and nine times. This chain joins TRBV14 and TRBJ1-4; D unresolved. The CDR3 is 15 amino acids. From germline, CDR1 is SGHDN and CDR2 FVKESK. V was trimmed by 0 bases and J by 10 bases, leaving 15 bases between them. The CDR3 nucleotides are TGTGCCAGCAGCCAAGATCTGGGCCGCTACGGAAAACTGTTTTTT. This codes for CASSQDLGRYGKLFF.

The rearrangement uses TRBV7-3 and TRBJ2-3; tentatively, D is TRBD2 (6 bases). V was shortened by 4 bases and J by 6 bases, with 14 bases between the two germline ends. Germline CDR1 is SGHTA and CDR2 is FQGTGA. CDR3 length equals 14 residues. This chain's CDR3 is CASSSAPRGDTQYF. CDR3 coding DNA: TGTGCCAGCAGCTCTGCGCCACGGGGGGATACGCAGTATTTT.

The chain employs TRBV9 and TRBJ1-4, with D perhaps TRBD1 (5 bases). Germline-derived CDR1 and CDR2 are SGDLS and YYNGEE. The CDR3 has 15 residues. The germline V and J ends were trimmed by 4 bases and 7 bases, with 17 bases remaining between them. CDR3 in DNA: TGTGCCAGCAGCCCCCGCGGGGCCGGGGGTGAAAAACTGTTTTTT. Protein product: CASSPRGAGGEKLFF. Full variable domain (missing parts from reference TRBV9 and TRBJ1-4): DSGVTQTPKHLITATGQRVTLRCSPRSGDLSVYWYQQSLDQGLQFLIQYYNGEERAKGNILERFSAQQFPDLHSELNLSSLELGDSALYFCASSPRGAGGEKLFFGSGTQLSVL.